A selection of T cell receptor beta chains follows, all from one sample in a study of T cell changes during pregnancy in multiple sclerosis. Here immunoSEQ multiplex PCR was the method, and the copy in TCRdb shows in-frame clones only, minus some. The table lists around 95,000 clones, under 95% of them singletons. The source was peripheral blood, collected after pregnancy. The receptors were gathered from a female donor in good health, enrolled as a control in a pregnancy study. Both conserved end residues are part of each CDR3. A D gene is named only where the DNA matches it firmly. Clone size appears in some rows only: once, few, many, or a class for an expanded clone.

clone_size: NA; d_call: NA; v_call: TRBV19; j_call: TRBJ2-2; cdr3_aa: CASSILPLAGETGELFF; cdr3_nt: TGTGCCAGTAGTATCCTACCTTTGGCAGGGGAGACCGGGGAGCTGTTTTTT
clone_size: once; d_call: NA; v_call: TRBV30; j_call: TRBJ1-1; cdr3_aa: CAWSVLGQGSTEAFF; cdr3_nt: TGTGCCTGGAGTGTACTCGGGCAGGGCAGCACGGAAGCTTTCTTT
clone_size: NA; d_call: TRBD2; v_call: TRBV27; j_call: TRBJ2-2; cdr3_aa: CASSNLAGVTGELFF; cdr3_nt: TGTGCCAGCAGTAACCTAGCGGGAGTAACCGGGGAGCTGTTTTTT
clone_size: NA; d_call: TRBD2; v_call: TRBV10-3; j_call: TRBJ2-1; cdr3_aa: CAIREGSGRVSYNEQFF; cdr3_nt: TGTGCCATCAGGGAAGGAAGCGGGAGGGTTTCCTACAATGAGCAGTTCTTC
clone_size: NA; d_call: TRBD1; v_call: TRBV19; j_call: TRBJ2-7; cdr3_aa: CASSSSQGAWEQYF; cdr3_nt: TGTGCCAGTAGTTCTTCCCAGGGGGCATGGGAGCAGTACTTC
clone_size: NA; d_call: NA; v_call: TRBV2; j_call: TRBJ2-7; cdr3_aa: CASSPSEGTYEQYF; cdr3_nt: TGTGCCAGCAGTCCTAGCGAGGGAACCTACGAGCAGTACTTC
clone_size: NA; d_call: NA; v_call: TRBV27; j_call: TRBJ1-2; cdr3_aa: CASSPGGRYGYTF; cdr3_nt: TGTGCCAGCAGTCCCGGAGGCAGGTATGGCTACACCTTC
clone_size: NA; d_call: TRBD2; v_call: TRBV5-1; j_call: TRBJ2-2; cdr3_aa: CASSLLPGTSGSSAGELFF; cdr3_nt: TGCGCCAGCAGCTTACTCCCAGGGACTAGCGGGAGTTCTGCCGGGGAGCTGTTTTTT
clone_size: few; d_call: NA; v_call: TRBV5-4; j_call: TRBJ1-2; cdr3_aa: CASSSGVRGYTF; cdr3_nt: TGTGCCAGCAGCTCCGGGGTCCGGGGCTACACCTTC
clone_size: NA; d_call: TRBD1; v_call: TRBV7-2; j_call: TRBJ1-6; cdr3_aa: CASSSLPGQSNSPLHF; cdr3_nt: TGTGCCAGCAGCTCCCTTCCGGGACAGTCTAATTCACCCCTCCACTTT
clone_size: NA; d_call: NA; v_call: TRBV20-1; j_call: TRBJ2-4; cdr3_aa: CSAQENIQYF; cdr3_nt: TGCAGTGCTCAAGAGAACATTCAGTACTTC
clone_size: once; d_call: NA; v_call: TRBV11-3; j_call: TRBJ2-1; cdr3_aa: CASSPAGTRGDEQFF; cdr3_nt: TGTGCCAGCAGCCCCGCCGGGACCAGGGGGGATGAGCAGTTCTTC
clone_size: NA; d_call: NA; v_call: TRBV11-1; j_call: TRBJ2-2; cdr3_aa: CASSLGLTGPTGELFF; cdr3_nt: TGTGCCAGCAGCTTGGGTTTAACAGGGCCCACCGGGGAGCTGTTTTTT
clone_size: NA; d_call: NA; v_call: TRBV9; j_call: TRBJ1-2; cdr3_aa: CASSSGRANYGYTF; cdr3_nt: TGTGCCAGCAGCTCAGGGCGCGCTAACTATGGCTACACCTTC
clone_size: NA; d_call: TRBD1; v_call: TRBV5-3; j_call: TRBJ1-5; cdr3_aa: CARSVDRGDLLNQPQHF; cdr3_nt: TGTGCCAGAAGCGTAGACAGGGGCGATCTACTCAATCAGCCCCAGCATTTT
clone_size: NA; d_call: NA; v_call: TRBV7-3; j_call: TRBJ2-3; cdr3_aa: CASSLTGGTDTQYF; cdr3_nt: TGTGCCAGCAGCTTAACAGGGGGCACAGATACGCAGTATTTT
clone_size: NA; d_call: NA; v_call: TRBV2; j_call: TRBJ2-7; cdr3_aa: CASSELGRASYEQYF; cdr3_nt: TGTGCCAGCAGTGAATTGGGGCGCGCCTCCTACGAGCAGTACTTC
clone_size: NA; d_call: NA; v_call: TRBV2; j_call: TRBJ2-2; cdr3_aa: CASKKRENFGELFF; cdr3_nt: TGTGCCAGCAAGAAGAGGGAGAATTTCGGGGAGCTGTTTTTT
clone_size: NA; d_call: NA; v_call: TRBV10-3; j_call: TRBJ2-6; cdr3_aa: CAIPRGARSDGANVLTF; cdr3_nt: TGTGCCATCCCTCGGGGGGCTAGGAGCGATGGGGCCAACGTCCTGACTTTC
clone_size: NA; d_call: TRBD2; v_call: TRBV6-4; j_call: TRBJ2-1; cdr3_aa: CASSGLAGGNEQFF; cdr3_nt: TGTGCCAGCAGTGGACTAGCGGGGGGCAATGAGCAGTTCTTC
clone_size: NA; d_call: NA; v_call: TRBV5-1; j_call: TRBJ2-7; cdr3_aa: CASSLGPGSPYEQYF; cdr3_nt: TGCGCCAGCAGCTTGGGCCCGGGGTCGCCTTACGAGCAGTACTTC
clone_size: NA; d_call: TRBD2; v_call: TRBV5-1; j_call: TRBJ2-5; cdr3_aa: CASSLGGTREETQYF; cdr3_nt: TGCGCCAGCAGCTTGGGGGGGACTAGGGAAGAGACCCAGTACTTC
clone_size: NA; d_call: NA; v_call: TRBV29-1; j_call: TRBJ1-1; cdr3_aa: CSVIQGNTEAFF; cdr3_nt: TGCAGCGTCATACAGGGGAACACTGAAGCTTTCTTT
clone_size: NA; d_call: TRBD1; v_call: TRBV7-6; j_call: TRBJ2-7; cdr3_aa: CASSVADGTGGFYEQYF; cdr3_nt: TGTGCCAGCAGCGTCGCAGATGGGACAGGGGGCTTCTACGAGCAGTACTTC
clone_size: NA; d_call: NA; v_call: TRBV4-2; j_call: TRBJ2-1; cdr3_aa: CASSQEGDGGLYYEQFF; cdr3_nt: TGTGCCAGCAGCCAAGAAGGCGACGGGGGGCTCTACTATGAGCAGTTCTTC
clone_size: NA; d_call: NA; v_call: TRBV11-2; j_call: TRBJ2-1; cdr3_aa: CASSLAGDGNEQFF; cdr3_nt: TGTGCCAGCAGCTTAGCGGGAGACGGAAATGAGCAGTTCTTC
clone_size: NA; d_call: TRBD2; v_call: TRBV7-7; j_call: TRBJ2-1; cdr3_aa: CASSVTGTSGQGEQFF; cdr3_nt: TGTGCTAGCAGCGTAACCGGGACTAGCGGTCAGGGGGAGCAGTTCTTC
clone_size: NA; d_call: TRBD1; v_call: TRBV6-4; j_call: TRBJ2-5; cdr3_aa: CANSTPGQGLGQETQYF; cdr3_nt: TGTGCCAACTCGACCCCGGGACAGGGATTGGGCCAAGAGACCCAGTACTTC
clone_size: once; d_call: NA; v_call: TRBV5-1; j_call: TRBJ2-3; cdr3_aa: CASSLSLSTDTQYF; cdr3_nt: TGCGCCAGCAGCTTGAGCCTATCCACAGATACGCAGTATTTT
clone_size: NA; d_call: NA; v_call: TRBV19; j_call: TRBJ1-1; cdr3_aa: CASSPRIANTEAFF; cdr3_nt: TGTGCCAGTAGCCCCCGGATAGCGAACACTGAAGCTTTCTTT
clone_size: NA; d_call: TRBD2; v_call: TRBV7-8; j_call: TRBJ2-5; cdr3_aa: CASSGGLAGGQETQYF; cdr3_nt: TGTGCCAGCAGCGGCGGACTAGCGGGCGGCCAAGAGACCCAGTACTTC
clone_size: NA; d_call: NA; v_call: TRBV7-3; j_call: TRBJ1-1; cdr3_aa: CASRDGGGTEAFF; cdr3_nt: TGTGCCAGCAGGGACGGGGGGGGAACTGAAGCTTTCTTT
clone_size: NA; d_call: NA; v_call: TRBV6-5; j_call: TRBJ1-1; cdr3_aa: CASSYAGGMDTEAFF; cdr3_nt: TGTGCCAGCAGTTACGCGGGGGGCATGGACACTGAAGCTTTCTTT
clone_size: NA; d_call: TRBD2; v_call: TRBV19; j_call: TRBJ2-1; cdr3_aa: CASSTLAGIPSSYNEQFF; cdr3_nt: TGTGCCAGTAGTACACTAGCGGGGATACCAAGCTCCTACAATGAGCAGTTCTTC
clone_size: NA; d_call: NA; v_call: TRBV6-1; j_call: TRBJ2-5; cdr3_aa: CASSEALAVYQETQYF; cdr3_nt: TGTGCCAGCAGTGAAGCGTTAGCGGTGTACCAAGAGACCCAGTACTTC
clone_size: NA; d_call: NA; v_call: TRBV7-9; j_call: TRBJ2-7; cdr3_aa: CASSDTSSASEQYF; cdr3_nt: TGTGCCAGCAGCGATACTAGTTCGGCTAGCGAGCAGTACTTC
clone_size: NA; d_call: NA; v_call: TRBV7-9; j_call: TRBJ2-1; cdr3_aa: CASSSAQGGEVGYNEQFF; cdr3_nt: TGTGCCAGCAGCTCCGCCCAGGGGGGCGAAGTTGGCTACAATGAGCAGTTCTTC
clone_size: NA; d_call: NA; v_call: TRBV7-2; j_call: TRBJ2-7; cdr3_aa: CASSRGSGEQYF; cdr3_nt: TGTGCCAGCAGTCGGGGGTCTGGGGAGCAGTACTTC
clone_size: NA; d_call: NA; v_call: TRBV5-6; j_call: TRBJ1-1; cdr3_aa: CASSLTPTKAFF; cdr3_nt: TGTGCCAGCAGCTTGACCCCGACTAAAGCTTTCTTT
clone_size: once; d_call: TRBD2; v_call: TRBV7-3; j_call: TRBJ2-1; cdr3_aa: CASSLRLAGNNEQFF; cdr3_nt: TGTGCCAGCAGCTTACGACTAGCCGGGAACAATGAGCAGTTCTTC
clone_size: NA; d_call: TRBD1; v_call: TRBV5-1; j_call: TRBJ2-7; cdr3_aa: CASSLERGQGIKQYF; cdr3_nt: TGCGCCAGCAGCTTGGAGAGGGGACAGGGGATAAAGCAGTACTTC
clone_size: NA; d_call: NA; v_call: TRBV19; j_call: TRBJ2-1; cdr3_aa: CASSWAPIMSGGAADYNEQFF; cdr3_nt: TGTGCCAGTAGCTGGGCCCCAATAATGTCCGGAGGAGCGGCCGACTACAATGAGCAGTTCTTC
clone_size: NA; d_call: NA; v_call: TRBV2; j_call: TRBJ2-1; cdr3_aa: CASSEGPGGYNEQFF; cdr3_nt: TGTGCCAGCAGTGAAGGGCCAGGGGGGTACAATGAGCAGTTCTTC
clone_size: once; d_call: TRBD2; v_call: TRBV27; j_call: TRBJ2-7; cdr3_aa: CASRTPSGRGSYEQYF; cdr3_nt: TGTGCCAGCAGGACCCCTAGCGGGAGAGGTTCTTACGAGCAGTACTTC
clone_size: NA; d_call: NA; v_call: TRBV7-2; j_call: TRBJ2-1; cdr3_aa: CASSLWRNGFGVNEQFF; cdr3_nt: TGTGCCAGCAGCTTGTGGAGGAACGGGTTTGGGGTCAATGAGCAGTTCTTC
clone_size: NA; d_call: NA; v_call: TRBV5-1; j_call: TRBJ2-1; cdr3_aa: CASSLGQGNEQFF; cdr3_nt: TGCGCCAGCAGCTTGGGGCAGGGCAATGAGCAGTTCTTC
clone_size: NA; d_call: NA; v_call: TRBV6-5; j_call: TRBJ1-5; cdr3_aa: CASSIGGGQPQHF; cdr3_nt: TGTGCCAGCAGTATCGGGGGGGGGCAGCCCCAGCATTTT
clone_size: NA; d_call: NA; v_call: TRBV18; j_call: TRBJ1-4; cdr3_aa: CASSPTQGLNEKLFF; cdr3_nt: TGTGCCAGCTCACCCACACAGGGCCTTAATGAAAAACTGTTTTTT
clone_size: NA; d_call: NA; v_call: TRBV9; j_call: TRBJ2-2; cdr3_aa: CASSVGGGTGELFF; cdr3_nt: TGTGCCAGCAGCGTAGGTGGAGGCACCGGGGAGCTGTTTTTT
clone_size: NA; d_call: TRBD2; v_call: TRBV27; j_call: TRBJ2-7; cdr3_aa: CASRWSGLAELAYEQYF; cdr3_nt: TGTGCCAGCAGGTGGTCGGGACTAGCGGAATTAGCCTACGAGCAGTACTTC
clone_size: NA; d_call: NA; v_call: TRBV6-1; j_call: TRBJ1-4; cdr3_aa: CASNRGGRPNEKLFF; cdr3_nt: TGTGCCAGCAATCGGGGGGGGCGGCCTAATGAAAAACTGTTTTTT
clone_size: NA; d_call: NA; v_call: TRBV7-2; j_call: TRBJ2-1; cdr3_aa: CASSQGQFNEQFF; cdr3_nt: TGTGCCAGCAGCCAAGGACAGTTCAATGAGCAGTTCTTC
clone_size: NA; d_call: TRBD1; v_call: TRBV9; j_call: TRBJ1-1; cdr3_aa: CASSTRTGSTEAFF; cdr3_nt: TGTGCCAGCAGCACGCGGACAGGGAGTACTGAAGCTTTCTTT
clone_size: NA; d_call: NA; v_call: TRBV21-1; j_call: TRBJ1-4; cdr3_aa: CASSKVDICEKLFF; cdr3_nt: TGTGCCAGCAGCAAAGTGGACATTTGCGAAAAACTGTTTTTT
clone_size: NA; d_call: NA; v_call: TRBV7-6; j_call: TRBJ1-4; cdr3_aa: CASSPEGDEKLFF; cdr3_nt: TGTGCCAGCAGCCCCGAGGGTGATGAAAAACTGTTTTTT
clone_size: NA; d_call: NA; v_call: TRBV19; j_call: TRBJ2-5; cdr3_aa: CASTPRGHPQETQYF; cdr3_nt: TGTGCCAGTACTCCACGGGGACACCCTCAAGAGACCCAGTACTTC
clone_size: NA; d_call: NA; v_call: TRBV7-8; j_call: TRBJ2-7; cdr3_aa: CASSILQGVAHEQYF; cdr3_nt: TGTGCCAGCAGCATACTCCAGGGCGTAGCACACGAGCAGTACTTC
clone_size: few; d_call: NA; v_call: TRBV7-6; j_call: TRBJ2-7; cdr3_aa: CASSVDTGYEQYF; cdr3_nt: TGTGCCAGCAGCGTGGACACCGGCTACGAGCAGTACTTC
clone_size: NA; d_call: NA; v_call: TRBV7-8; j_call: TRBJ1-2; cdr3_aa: CASSHRGDYGYTF; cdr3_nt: TGTGCCAGCAGCCATCGGGGAGACTATGGCTACACCTTC